Sequencing of this T cell receptor beta chain was carried out in a study of shared clonotypes between healthy human individuals. Deep was the level used in running the assay. Here immunoSEQ multiplex PCR was the method, and the copy in TCRdb shows in-frame clones only, minus some. In the table there are hundreds of thousands of clones, more than 95% of which are singletons. The receptor's source is a woman younger than 45 in good health. The specimen sequenced was naive CD4+ T cells sorted from blood. Subset meaning: CD45RA+ positively selected.

The CDR3 sequence: CASSLALTPKAYEQYF. The CDR3 DNA reads as TGTGCCAGCAGCTTAGCACTGACGCCGAAGGCCTACGAGCAGTACTTC. The chain links TRBV7-6 to TRBJ2-7; D uncertain. V dropped 0 bases and J dropped 2 bases, with 14 bases sitting between them. The CDR3 extends over 16 amino acids. The germline CDR1 and CDR2 sequences are SGHVS and FNYEAQ.